The entry below gives a single T cell receptor (beta chain) sequence along with its context. The target of this receptor is not known. It has no much larger one-base neighbor in the sample; base qualities were not kept. The record originates from a study of graft-versus-host responses after intestinal transplantation (dated by TCRdb to the early 2020s). Concerning the study at large: The transplants that recipients got were multivisceral, liver-intestinal, or isolated intestinal. A peak of at least 4% donor T cells among recipient peripheral blood mononuclear cells was the definition used for donor T cell macrochimerism. To identify alloreactive clones, pre-transplant mixed lymphocyte reaction products were sequenced and compared with unstimulated pre-transplant donor and recipient T cells. Rather than going through the commercial service, samples from a few later patients were sequenced in-house on an Illumina MiSeq and processed with MiXCR. A cohort of approximately 23 intestinal transplant recipients, including one retransplant, was enrolled, and a few patients lacking pretransplant specimens were excluded. After intestinal transplantation, graft-versus-host and host-versus-graft alloreactive T cell clones were followed in the graft, circulation and bone marrow using bulk TCR-beta CDR3 sequencing. Every recipient was given anti-thymocyte globulin induction, then maintenance tacrolimus and steroids for roughly 3 years. Results and caveats for the whole study, not just this receptor: In patients with donor T cell macrochimerism, the allografts had high GvH to HvG T cell clonal ratios. The relatively low number and heterogeneity of intestinal transplant patients limited the conclusions. Early after transplant, peak levels of circulating GvH clones were found to be associated with declines in HvG clones. GvH clones were detected in recipient bone marrow, and some appeared earlier in ileal mucosa or blood, consistent with an intestinal mucosal origin.

The CDR3 has 14 amino acids, counting the end cysteine and phenylalanine. Only the CDR3 part of the read is kept: 42 bases, read in frame from the first base. CDR1 WNHNN and CDR2 SYGVQD were looked up in the germline V gene (reference sequence). Deletion took 2 bases off V and 5 bases off J, with a span of 11 bases between the germline ends. The time point label corresponds to: cells obtained before transplantation from donor or recipient. CD3+CD4+ and CD3+CD8+ populations were FACS-sorted from unstimulated pre-transplant donor and recipient cells taken from spleen or lymph nodes. Receptor amplification or capture employed the immunoSEQ multiplex PCR assay. For most patients, genomic DNA was isolated with the Qiagen DNeasy Blood and Tissue Kit and shipped frozen to Adaptive Biotechnologies for TCR sequencing. For most patients, genomic DNA was subjected to high-throughput TCR-beta CDR3 sequencing by Adaptive Biotechnologies. Under the source paper's analysis protocol: TCR sequencing data for over 15 patients were retrieved from Adaptive's ImmunoSEQ software; a few other patients were processed with MiXCR and VDJtools. CD4 versus CD8 sorting errors were corrected by removing sequences found in both subsets at a frequency ratio below 5:1. Because the origin of CDR3 nucleotide sequences shared between donor and recipient could not be assigned, those sequences were removed. To be classed as alloreactive, a clone needed at least 2-fold expansion over unstimulated cells and a minimum CFSE-low frequency of 0.002% (template counts) or 0.001% (read counts). A clone was considered mappable if detected in the sequenced pre-transplant spleen, lymph node, or MLR CFSE-low populations of the donor or recipient. The cumulative frequency of alloreactive clones was calculated as a percentage of all sequences, weighted by copy number. The clones in this table, taken by TCRdb from immuneACCESS, are in-frame only. Not every clone is retained; where verified, under half of the shortfall comes from an unresolved V gene, and the cause of the rest is unknown. For V, J and clone size, that table is used; D and trimming come from the DNA. The sample table lists roughly 120,000 clones, around nine tenths of them with a count of one. The ten top clones hold 0.2% to 0.25% of the sample.

This TCR was sampled from a human donor who was the organ donor for an intestinal transplant. The sequencing here drew on unstimulated CD4+ T cells sorted from spleen or lymph node cells, taken before transplant. Rearrangement joined TRBV10-1 to TRBJ2-3, with TRBD1 tentatively as D gene (5 bases match). The DNA is TGCGCCAGCAGTGAGGCAGGGTTAAGAGATACGCAGTATTTT. Its product reads: CASSEAGLRDTQYF.